This TCR beta chain came from a study of T-cell memory formation after mild COVID-19. At the level of the study: In these data, TCR clusters were largely donor specific. Overall study findings and caveats: Pre-infection memory showed some responding clones, and this suggested that cross-reactive memory joined. Whether day 37 second-wave clones are SARS-CoV-2-specific was not confirmed.

The CDR3 sequence is 16 residues long. J was trimmed by 3 bases and V by 4 bases; bases with no gene match: 3. TCRdb recomputed calls from the 5' RACE reads with MiXCR, one row per CDR3 protein. The sample consists of about 290,000 distinct CDR3 sequences, approximately 15% of them appearing once. This clonotype was seen only a few times. Antigen specificity is unknown. The TCR originated in a man aged 18 to 29 who had mild COVID-19 (a few samples of this study predate the infection). Cell type and time point are not known. The material sequenced was PBMCs or a T cell subset sorted from them (not recorded which). The genes are TRBV12-3 or TRBV12-4 and TRBJ2-3; 14 nucleotides agree with TRBD2. CDR3: CASSSGLAGVTDTQYF. The DNA of the CDR3 is TGTGCCAGCAGTTCGGGACTAGCGGGGGTTACAGATACGCAGTATTTT.